This T cell receptor (beta chain) was recovered during a study of shared clonotypes between healthy human individuals. The sorted-subset replicate PCRs were given about 210 ng DNA, which is approximately 30,000 T cell genomes. Some clones are missing from TCRdb's copy, which holds only in-frame ones; the method was immunoSEQ multiplex PCR. The repertoire holds over a million clones, with 78% as singletons. This clone came up once. Its antigen is currently unknown. Notes on the study in general: Generation probability values for non-shared clonotypes were lower than those for clonotypes shared by all four donors.

The trim removed 2 bases at V and 4 bases at J, leaving 6 bases unmatched. This CDR3 contains 15 residues. In germline, CDR1 is MNHEY, CDR2 SMNVEV (reference sequence). The source is a man younger than 30 in good health. Some clones in this sample may be carry-over from other donors' samples. V gene TRBV27 combines with J gene TRBJ2-7; TRBD2 aligns across 9 bases. Specimen: memory CD4+ T cells from PBMCs. Subset denoted: CD45RA-negative fraction. The CDR3 sequence: CASSLSSGRFYEQYF. In DNA form, the CDR3 reads TGTGCCAGCAGTTTAAGCAGCGGGAGGTTTTACGAGCAGTACTTC.